These T cell receptor beta chains were read from a single sample in a study of shared clonotypes between healthy human individuals. Sequenced by immunoSEQ multiplex PCR; TCRdb stores in-frame clones only, minus some. The top ten clones hold roughly 1.2% of a sample with over a million clones, roughly 95% of them seen once. Sequencing used naive CD4+ T cells sorted from blood. All receptors come from a man aged 30 to 39 in good health. The CDR3 runs from the conserved cysteine through the conserved F or W. Each record gives: V gene, clone size, D gene, J gene, CDR3 protein, CDR3 DNA. The D gene is left open where the match is weak. Some rows have no size entry. The others give once, few or many, or a class for an expanded clone.

V: TRBV5-6
size: .
D: TRBD2
J: TRBJ2-1
CDR3: CASSFVASGRNYEQFF
DNA: TGTGCCAGCAGCTTTGTGGCTAGCGGGAGAAACTATGAGCAGTTCTTC

V: TRBV9
size: .
D: .
J: TRBJ2-3
CDR3: CASSVEGVTDTQYF
DNA: TGTGCCAGCAGCGTAGAAGGGGTGACAGATACGCAGTATTTT

V: TRBV5-4
size: .
D: .
J: TRBJ2-7
CDR3: CASSWQLSAYEQYF
DNA: TGTGCCAGCAGCTGGCAACTTTCTGCATACGAGCAGTACTTC

V: TRBV10-1
size: once
D: .
J: TRBJ2-1
CDR3: CASSAGRGGYNEQFF
DNA: TGCGCCAGCAGTGCAGGGCGGGGAGGCTACAATGAGCAGTTCTTC

V: TRBV18
size: .
D: TRBD1
J: TRBJ2-1
CDR3: CASSLDRAGNEQFF
DNA: TGTGCCAGCTCACTCGACAGGGCCGGCAATGAGCAGTTCTTC

V: TRBV12-2
size: .
D: .
J: TRBJ2-5
CDR3: CASRLGLLAPGRETQYF
DNA: TGTGCAAGTCGCTTAGGTCTCCTAGCCCCGGGGCGGGAGACCCAGTACTTC

V: TRBV5-1
size: once
D: TRBD1
J: TRBJ2-2
CDR3: CASSFAGTGARTGELFF
DNA: TGCGCCAGCAGCTTCGCGGGGACAGGGGCGAGGACCGGGGAGCTGTTTTTT

V: TRBV7-9
size: .
D: TRBD2
J: TRBJ2-2
CDR3: CASSLRGLAGLATGELFF
DNA: TGTGCCAGCAGCTTGAGAGGACTAGCGGGATTGGCCACCGGGGAGCTGTTTTTT

V: TRBV30
size: .
D: .
J: TRBJ2-1
CDR3: CAWSPMNEQFF
DNA: TGTGCCTGGAGTCCTATGAATGAGCAGTTCTTC

V: TRBV23-1
size: .
D: .
J: TRBJ2-2
CDR3: CASGPPPDTGELFF
DNA: TGCGCCAGCGGCCCGCCCCCGGACACCGGGGAGCTGTTTTTT

V: TRBV4-2
size: .
D: TRBD2
J: TRBJ2-3
CDR3: CASSTRTSGIPDTQYF
DNA: TGTGCCAGCAGCACCCGGACTAGCGGGATCCCAGATACGCAGTATTTT

V: TRBV7-9
size: .
D: TRBD1
J: TRBJ1-4
CDR3: CASSSRQGNEKLFF
DNA: TGTGCCAGCAGCTCCCGACAGGGGAATGAAAAACTGTTTTTT

V: TRBV25-1
size: .
D: TRBD2
J: TRBJ2-1
CDR3: CASHGTSGRKSSYNEQFF
DNA: TGTGCCAGCCATGGGACTAGCGGGAGAAAGAGCTCCTACAATGAGCAGTTCTTC

V: TRBV6-5
size: .
D: .
J: TRBJ2-7
CDR3: CASSDHYEQYF
DNA: TGTGCCAGCAGTGACCATTACGAGCAGTACTTC

V: TRBV6-1
size: .
D: TRBD2
J: TRBJ2-7
CDR3: CASSQDSGRVYEQYF
DNA: TGTGCCAGCAGCCAAGATAGCGGGAGGGTGTACGAGCAGTACTTC

V: TRBV9
size: .
D: TRBD2
J: TRBJ2-3
CDR3: CASSVGTSGYTDTQYF
DNA: TGTGCCAGCAGCGTAGGGACTAGCGGATACACAGATACGCAGTATTTT

V: TRBV7-9
size: once
D: .
J: TRBJ2-5
CDR3: CASSLRVGETQYF
DNA: TGTGCCAGCAGCTTAAGGGTAGGGGAGACCCAGTACTTC

V: TRBV7-6
size: once
D: TRBD1
J: TRBJ1-2
CDR3: CASSLQGAHGYTF
DNA: TGTGCCAGCAGCTTACAGGGGGCGCATGGCTACACCTTC

V: TRBV27
size: .
D: .
J: TRBJ2-7
CDR3: CASSLSLAGFYEQYF
DNA: TGTGCCAGCAGTTTAAGCCTAGCTGGATTCTACGAGCAGTACTTC

V: TRBV15
size: .
D: .
J: TRBJ2-5
CDR3: CATSRGLKEIQETQYF
DNA: TGTGCCACCAGCAGAGGGTTGAAGGAAATACAAGAGACCCAGTACTTC

V: TRBV28
size: .
D: .
J: TRBJ1-1
CDR3: CASTPQPSEAFF
DNA: TGTGCCAGCACCCCTCAGCCCAGTGAAGCTTTCTTT

V: TRBV18
size: .
D: TRBD1
J: TRBJ2-5
CDR3: CASSPPGTVRETQYF
DNA: TGTGCCAGCTCACCACCGGGGACAGTCCGTGAGACCCAGTACTTC

V: TRBV11-2
size: .
D: TRBD2
J: TRBJ2-7
CDR3: CASRPPGTSPYEQYF
DNA: TGTGCCAGCAGACCCCCCGGGACTAGTCCCTACGAGCAGTACTTC

V: TRBV9
size: .
D: TRBD2
J: TRBJ2-1
CDR3: CASSARMGGLAGNNEQFF
DNA: TGTGCCAGCAGCGCTCGAATGGGGGGACTAGCGGGGAACAATGAGCAGTTCTTC

V: TRBV10-1
size: .
D: TRBD1
J: TRBJ2-7
CDR3: CASSDPGTGTGEQYF
DNA: TGCGCCAGCAGTGATCCCGGGACAGGGACTGGGGAGCAGTACTTC

V: TRBV2
size: .
D: TRBD2
J: TRBJ2-7
CDR3: CASRYGTSGRPYEQYF
DNA: TGTGCCAGCAGATACGGGACTAGCGGGAGGCCCTACGAGCAGTACTTC

V: TRBV6-1
size: .
D: .
J: TRBJ2-3
CDR3: CATLLGGTQYF
DNA: TGTGCCACCCTATTGGGGGGTACGCAGTATTTT

V: TRBV28
size: .
D: TRBD1
J: TRBJ2-1
CDR3: CASSSAGGTYNEQFF
DNA: TGTGCCAGCAGTAGCGCAGGGGGAACCTACAATGAGCAGTTCTTC

V: TRBV5-1
size: once
D: TRBD2
J: TRBJ2-1
CDR3: CASSPGLAGNEQFF
DNA: TGCGCCAGCAGCCCGGGACTAGCGGGCAATGAGCAGTTCTTC

V: TRBV2
size: .
D: TRBD2
J: TRBJ2-1
CDR3: CASRLTSGDPLNYNEQFF
DNA: TGTGCCAGCAGATTGACTAGCGGGGACCCCCTTAACTACAATGAGCAGTTCTTC

V: TRBV5-1
size: .
D: TRBD2
J: TRBJ2-1
CDR3: CASSTAGVHEQFF
DNA: TGCGCCAGCAGCACAGCGGGAGTCCATGAGCAGTTCTTC

V: TRBV18
size: .
D: TRBD2
J: TRBJ2-7
CDR3: CASSPAGVNYEQYF
DNA: TGTGCCAGCTCGCCAGCGGGAGTAAACTACGAGCAGTACTTC

V: TRBV6-5
size: .
D: .
J: TRBJ2-1
CDR3: CASRPGIVYNEQFF
DNA: TGTGCCAGCAGGCCAGGCATAGTCTACAATGAGCAGTTCTTC

V: TRBV19
size: .
D: .
J: TRBJ1-4
CDR3: CASSIDVSEKLFF
DNA: TGTGCCAGTAGTATAGATGTGAGCGAAAAACTGTTTTTT

V: TRBV28
size: .
D: TRBD2
J: TRBJ2-7
CDR3: CASSGGRAYEQYF
DNA: TGTGCCAGCAGTGGAGGGAGGGCCTACGAGCAGTACTTC

V: TRBV6-1
size: .
D: .
J: TRBJ1-4
CDR3: CASSEAVGRNEKLFF
DNA: TGTGCCAGCAGTGAAGCGGTGGGGAGAAATGAAAAACTGTTTTTT

V: TRBV11-3
size: .
D: TRBD1
J: TRBJ2-5
CDR3: CASSMGQQETQYF
DNA: TGTGCCAGCAGCATGGGACAGCAAGAGACCCAGTACTTC

V: TRBV6-5
size: .
D: TRBD2
J: TRBJ2-7
CDR3: CASSSLAGASSEQYF
DNA: TGTGCCAGCAGTTCTCTAGCGGGAGCGTCCTCCGAGCAGTACTTC

V: TRBV28
size: once
D: TRBD2
J: TRBJ2-7
CDR3: CASSPPQRERYEQYF
DNA: TGTGCCAGCAGTCCCCCCCAGCGGGAGAGGTACGAGCAGTACTTC

V: TRBV2
size: .
D: TRBD1
J: TRBJ1-1
CDR3: CASKQGEVTEAFF
DNA: TGTGCCAGCAAGCAGGGGGAGGTCACTGAAGCTTTCTTT

V: TRBV12-5
size: .
D: TRBD1
J: TRBJ2-1
CDR3: CASGSASGTGGYNEQFF
DNA: TGTGCTAGTGGTTCCGCCTCCGGGACAGGGGGTTACAATGAGCAGTTCTTC

V: TRBV19
size: .
D: .
J: TRBJ2-6
CDR3: CASSMDIASLGANVLTF
DNA: TGTGCCAGTAGTATGGACATAGCTTCTCTTGGGGCCAACGTCCTGACTTTC

V: TRBV16
size: once
D: TRBD2
J: TRBJ2-5
CDR3: CASSHGGLAGGNQETQYF
DNA: TGTGCCAGCAGCCATGGAGGACTAGCGGGAGGAAACCAAGAGACCCAGTACTTC

V: TRBV10-3
size: .
D: TRBD2
J: TRBJ2-7
CDR3: CAISASSGSYEQYF
DNA: TGTGCCATCAGTGCTTCTAGCGGGAGCTACGAGCAGTACTTC

V: TRBV25-1
size: .
D: .
J: TRBJ2-7
CDR3: CASSKGTKYEQYF
DNA: TGTGCCAGTTCGAAGGGTACAAAATACGAGCAGTACTTC

V: TRBV18
size: .
D: TRBD1
J: TRBJ1-2
CDR3: CASSPLSLEGAFYGYTF
DNA: TGTGCCAGCTCACCCCTATCCCTCGAGGGGGCGTTCTATGGCTACACCTTC

V: TRBV2
size: .
D: .
J: TRBJ2-7
CDR3: CASRAGTLYEQYF
DNA: TGTGCCAGCAGGGCCGGGACTTTGTACGAGCAGTACTTC

V: TRBV7-2
size: .
D: TRBD1
J: TRBJ1-2
CDR3: CASSSRDRFDGYTF
DNA: TGTGCCAGCAGCTCCCGGGACAGGTTTGATGGCTACACCTTC

V: TRBV5-8
size: .
D: .
J: TRBJ1-5
CDR3: CASSLGSSNQPQHF
DNA: TGTGCCAGCAGCTTGGGTAGTAGCAATCAGCCCCAGCATTTT

V: TRBV7-2
size: .
D: TRBD2
J: TRBJ2-7
CDR3: CASSLVGLAGAHEQYF
DNA: TGTGCCAGCAGCTTGGTTGGACTAGCGGGAGCCCACGAGCAGTACTTC

V: TRBV9
size: .
D: .
J: TRBJ2-7
CDR3: CASSVGSIAYEQYF
DNA: TGTGCCAGCAGCGTGGGGAGTATCGCCTACGAGCAGTACTTC

V: TRBV5-1
size: once
D: TRBD2
J: TRBJ2-1
CDR3: CASSLAKKGSRIAGESYNEQFF
DNA: TGCGCCAGCAGCTTGGCCAAGAAAGGGAGCCGTATAGCGGGAGAATCCTACAATGAGCAGTTCTTC

V: TRBV28
size: .
D: TRBD1
J: TRBJ1-4
CDR3: CASTFRTWTGGEKLFF
DNA: TGTGCCAGCACGTTTCGAACTTGGACAGGGGGGGAAAAACTGTTTTTT